The 2 T cell receptor beta chains given below trace back to one sample, sequenced in a study of PD-1 blockade in classical Hodgkin lymphoma. TCRdb keeps only in-frame clones here, not all; method: immunoSEQ multiplex PCR. This table holds more than 60,000 clones, more than 90% found once. Every patient was affected by relapse after autologous stem cell transplantation, while exposure to brentuximab vedotin was not uniform. Sequencing was performed on peripheral blood mononuclear cells (PBMCs), taken at baseline. Every receptor here comes from a human donor with classical Hodgkin lymphoma.

This rearrangement joins TRBV15 to TRBJ1-2; tentative D call: TRBD1 (6 bases). CDR1 is LNHNV and CDR2 is YYDKDF in the germline V gene (reference sequence). The CDR3 is 16 residues long. The V gene lost 5 bases and the J gene lost 1 base, with 17 bases spanning the gap. The CDR3: CATSPSRGILNYGYTF. The CDR3 DNA reads as TGTGCCACCAGCCCCTCAAGGGGGATCCTTAACTATGGCTACACCTTC.

This chain uses TRBV28 with TRBJ1-5; D perhaps matches TRBD1 (6 bases). The CDR3 runs to 14 residues. Trimming pared 2 bases from V and 2 bases from J, leaving 7 bases between. From germline, CDR1 is MDHEN and CDR2 SYDVKM. The DNA of the CDR3 is TGTGCCAGCAGTTTAAACAGGGGCAATCAGCCCCAGCATTTT. Translating gives CASSLNRGNQPQHF.